This T cell receptor (beta chain) was documented in a study of cytomegalovirus exposure and HLA in healthy donors. The study's findings and limits: Being indistinguishable, some V segments were excluded, TRBV6-2 and TRBV6-3 among them. TCR beta V segments were, for the most part, productive about 87% or about 30% of the time in an earlier analysis. Highest at DRB1 and lowest at HLA-C, TCR association rates differed among HLA loci in a later analysis.

The PCR ran on 60 Vbeta and 13 Jbeta primers. TCRdb keeps only in-frame clones here, not all; method: immunoSEQ multiplex PCR. The sample contains some 130,000 clones, about four fifths of which appear only once. V lost 3 bases to trimming and J lost 3 bases, with 12 bases between them. Germline CDR1 SGHTA, CDR2 FQGNSA. The CDR3 has 14 amino acids. With respect to this clone: Its antigen is unknown.

The TCR originated in a young man in good health. The rearrangement uses TRBV7-2 and TRBJ2-7; weak D call: TRBD2 (6 bases). Source material: PBMCs. The CDR3 DNA sequence: TGTGCCAGCAGCTTTACCGCGGGAATCTACGAGCAGTACTTC. Its protein is CASSFTAGIYEQYF.